One sample yielded the 3 T cell receptor beta chains listed below, sequenced in a study of PD-1 blockade in classical Hodgkin lymphoma. Relapse after autologous stem cell transplantation occurred in every patient, and brentuximab vedotin exposure varied. Measured with immunoSEQ multiplex PCR; TCRdb has only the in-frame clones, and not every one. Of nearly 25,000 clones in the sample, roughly three quarters were seen once. Source: peripheral blood mononuclear cells (PBMCs), taken at baseline. The receptors derive from a human donor with classical Hodgkin lymphoma.

This chain links TRBV5-1 with TRBJ2-7; tentatively, D is TRBD1 (6 bases). Per germline, CDR1 SGHRS and CDR2 YFSETQ. V lost 2 bases, J lost 5 bases, and 17 bases lay in between. The length of the CDR3 is 15 residues. CDR3 residues: CASSLLQGYVNEQYF. The CDR3 DNA is TGCGCCAGCAGCTTACTTCAGGGGTATGTCAACGAGCAGTACTTC.

This clone is termed medium-sized. The rearrangement links TRBV6-6 to TRBJ2-1; TRBD2 is a possible D gene (6 bases). Trimming took off 5 bases at V and 10 bases at J, with 12 bases between the two ends. In germline, CDR1 is MNHNY, CDR2 SVGAGI (reference sequence). The CDR3 contains 12 residues. CDR3 sequence reads: CASSRNGLEQFF. The CDR3 coding sequence is TGTGCCAGCAGTCGGAATGGACTAGAGCAGTTCTTC.

This clone was counted only a few times. The CDR3 loop is CASSLSTHYEQFF. DNA of the CDR3: TGTGCCAGCAGTTTATCGACCCACTATGAGCAGTTCTTC. The chain recombines TRBV27 with TRBJ2-1; no firm D call. Germline V lookup: CDR1 MNHEY, CDR2 SMNVEV (reference sequence). This CDR3 region has 13 residues. V lost 0 bases and J 8 bases, leaving 8 bases between the germline ends.